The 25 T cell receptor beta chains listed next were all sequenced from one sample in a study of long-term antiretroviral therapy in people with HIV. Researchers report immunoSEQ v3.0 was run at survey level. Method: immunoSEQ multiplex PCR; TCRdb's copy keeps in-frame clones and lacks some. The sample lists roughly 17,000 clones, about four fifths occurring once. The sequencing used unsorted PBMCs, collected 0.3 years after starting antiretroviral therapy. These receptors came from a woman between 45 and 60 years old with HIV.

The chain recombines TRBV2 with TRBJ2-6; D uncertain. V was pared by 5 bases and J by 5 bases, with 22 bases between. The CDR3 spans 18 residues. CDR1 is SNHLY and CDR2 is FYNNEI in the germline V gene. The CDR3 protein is CASSKKRPIQSRANVLTF. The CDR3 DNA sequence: TGTGCCAGCAGTAAGAAGCGTCCGATACAAAGTCGGGCCAACGTCCTGACTTTC.

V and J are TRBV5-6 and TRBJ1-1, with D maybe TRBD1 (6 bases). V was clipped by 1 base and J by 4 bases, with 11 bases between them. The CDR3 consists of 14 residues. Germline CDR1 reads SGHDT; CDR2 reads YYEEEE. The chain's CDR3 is CASSLLRGATEAFF. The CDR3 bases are TGTGCCAGCAGCTTGCTACGGGGGGCCACTGAAGCTTTCTTT.

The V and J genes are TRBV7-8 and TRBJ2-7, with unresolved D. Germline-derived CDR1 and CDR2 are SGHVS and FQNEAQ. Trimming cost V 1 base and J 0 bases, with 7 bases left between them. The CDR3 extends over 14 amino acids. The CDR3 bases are TGTGCCAGCAGCTTAGACAGCAGCTCCTACGAGCAGTACTTC. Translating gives CASSLDSSSYEQYF.

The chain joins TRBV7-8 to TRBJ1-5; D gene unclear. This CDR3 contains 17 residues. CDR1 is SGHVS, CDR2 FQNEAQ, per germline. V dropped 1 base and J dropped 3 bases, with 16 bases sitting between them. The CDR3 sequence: CASSLGSGMEPNQPQHF. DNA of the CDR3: TGTGCCAGCAGCTTAGGTTCTGGTATGGAGCCCAATCAGCCCCAGCATTTT.

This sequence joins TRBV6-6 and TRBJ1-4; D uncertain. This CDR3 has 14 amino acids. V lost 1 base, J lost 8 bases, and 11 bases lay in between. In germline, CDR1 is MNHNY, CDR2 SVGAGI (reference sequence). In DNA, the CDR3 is TGTGCCAGCAGTTACTACGCCTCAGAAGAAAAACTGTTTTTT. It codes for CASSYYASEEKLFF.

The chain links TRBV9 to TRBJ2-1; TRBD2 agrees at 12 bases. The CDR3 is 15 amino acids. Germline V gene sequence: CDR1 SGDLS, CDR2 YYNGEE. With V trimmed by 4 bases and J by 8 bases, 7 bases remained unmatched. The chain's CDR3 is CASSPRTSGDDEQFF. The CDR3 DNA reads TGTGCCAGCAGCCCTCGGACTAGCGGGGACGATGAGCAGTTCTTC.

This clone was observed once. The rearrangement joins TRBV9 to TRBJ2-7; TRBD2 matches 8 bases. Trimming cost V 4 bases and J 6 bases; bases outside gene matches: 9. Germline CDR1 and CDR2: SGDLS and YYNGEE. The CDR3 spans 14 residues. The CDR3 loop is CASSTRLARAEQYV. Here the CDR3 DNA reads TGTGCCAGCAGCACACGACTAGCGAGGGCCGAGCAGTACGTC.

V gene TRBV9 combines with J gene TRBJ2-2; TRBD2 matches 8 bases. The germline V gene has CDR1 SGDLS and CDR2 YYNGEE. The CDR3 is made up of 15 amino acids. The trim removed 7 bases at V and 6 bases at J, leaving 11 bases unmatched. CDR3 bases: TGTGCCAGCGGCACGACTAGCGCTACCGCCGGGGAGCTGTTTTTT. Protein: CASGTTSATAGELFF.

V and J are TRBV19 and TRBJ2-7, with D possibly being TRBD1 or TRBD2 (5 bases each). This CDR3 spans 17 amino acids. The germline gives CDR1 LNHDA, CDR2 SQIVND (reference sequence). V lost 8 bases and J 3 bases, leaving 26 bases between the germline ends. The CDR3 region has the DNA TGTGCCAGTTATCGATCGGGGCCCTTATTGGAAGTCTACGAGCAGTACTTC. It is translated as CASYRSGPLLEVYEQYF.

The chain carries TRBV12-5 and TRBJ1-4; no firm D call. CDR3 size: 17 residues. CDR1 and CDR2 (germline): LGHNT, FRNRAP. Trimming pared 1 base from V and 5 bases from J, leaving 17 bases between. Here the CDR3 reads CASGLATGQGVNEKLFF. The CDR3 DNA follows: TGTGCTAGTGGTTTGGCTACGGGTCAAGGCGTCAATGAAAAACTGTTTTTT.

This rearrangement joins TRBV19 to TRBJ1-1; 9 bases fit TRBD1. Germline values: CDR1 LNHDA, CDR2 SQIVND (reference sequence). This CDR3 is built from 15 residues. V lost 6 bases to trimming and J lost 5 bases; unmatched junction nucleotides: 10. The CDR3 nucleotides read TGTGCCAGTAGCACAAACAGGGGGCGATCGACTGAAGCTTTCTTT. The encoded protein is CASSTNRGRSTEAFF.

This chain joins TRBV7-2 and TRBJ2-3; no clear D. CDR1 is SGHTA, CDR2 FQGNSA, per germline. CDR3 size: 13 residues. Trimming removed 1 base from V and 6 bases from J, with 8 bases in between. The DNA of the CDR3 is TGTGCCAGCAGCTTAGGACCCGCGGATACGCAGTATTTT. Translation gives CASSLGPADTQYF.

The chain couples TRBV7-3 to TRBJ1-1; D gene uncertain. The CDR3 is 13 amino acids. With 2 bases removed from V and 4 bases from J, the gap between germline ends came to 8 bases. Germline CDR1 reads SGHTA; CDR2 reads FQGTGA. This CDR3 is CASSLPESTEAFF. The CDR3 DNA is TGTGCCAGCAGCTTACCAGAGAGCACTGAAGCTTTCTTT.

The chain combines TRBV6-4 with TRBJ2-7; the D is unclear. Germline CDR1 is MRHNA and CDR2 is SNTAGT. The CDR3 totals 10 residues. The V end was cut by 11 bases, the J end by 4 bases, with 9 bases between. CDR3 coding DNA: TGTGCCGGGATTCCTTACGAGCAGTACGTC. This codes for CAGIPYEQYV.

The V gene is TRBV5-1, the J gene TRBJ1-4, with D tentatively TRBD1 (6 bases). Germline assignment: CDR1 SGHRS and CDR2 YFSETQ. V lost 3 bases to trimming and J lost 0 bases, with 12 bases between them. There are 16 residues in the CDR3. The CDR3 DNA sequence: TGCGCCAGCAGCTACGGGGGGGCCGCAACTAATGAAAAACTGTTTTTT. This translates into CASSYGGAATNEKLFF.

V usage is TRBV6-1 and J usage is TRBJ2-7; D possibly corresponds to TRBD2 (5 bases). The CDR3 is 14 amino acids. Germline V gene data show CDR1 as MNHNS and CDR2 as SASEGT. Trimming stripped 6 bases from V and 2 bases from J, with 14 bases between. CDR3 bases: TGTGCCAGCAGGGGTTCGGGGTCTCCCTACGAGCAGTACGTC. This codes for CASRGSGSPYEQYV.

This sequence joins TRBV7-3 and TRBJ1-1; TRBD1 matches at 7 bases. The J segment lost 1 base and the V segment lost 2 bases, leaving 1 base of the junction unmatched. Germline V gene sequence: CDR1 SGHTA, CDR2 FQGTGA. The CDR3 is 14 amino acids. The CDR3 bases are TGTGCCAGCAGCTTAGCAGGGGGGAACACTGAAGCTTTCTTT. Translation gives CASSLAGGNTEAFF.

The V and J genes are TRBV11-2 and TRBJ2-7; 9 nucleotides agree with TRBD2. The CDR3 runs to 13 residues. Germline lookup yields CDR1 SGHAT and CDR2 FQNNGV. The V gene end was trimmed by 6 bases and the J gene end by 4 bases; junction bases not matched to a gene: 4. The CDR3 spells CASSNSGGYEQYF. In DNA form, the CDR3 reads TGTGCCAGCAGTAATAGCGGGGGATACGAGCAGTACTTC. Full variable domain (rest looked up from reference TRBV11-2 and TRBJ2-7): EAGVAQSPRYKIIEKRQSVAFWCNPISGHATLYWYQQILGQGPKLLIQFQNNGVVDDSQLPKDRFSAERLKGVDSTLKIQPAKLEDSAVYLCASSNSGGYEQYFGPGTRLTVT.

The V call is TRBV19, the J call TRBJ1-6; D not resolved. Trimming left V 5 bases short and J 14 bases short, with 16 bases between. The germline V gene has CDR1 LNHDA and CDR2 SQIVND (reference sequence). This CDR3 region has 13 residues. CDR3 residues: CASSVAPLMALHF. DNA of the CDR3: TGTGCCAGTAGTGTGGCCCCCTTGATGGCCCTCCACTTT.

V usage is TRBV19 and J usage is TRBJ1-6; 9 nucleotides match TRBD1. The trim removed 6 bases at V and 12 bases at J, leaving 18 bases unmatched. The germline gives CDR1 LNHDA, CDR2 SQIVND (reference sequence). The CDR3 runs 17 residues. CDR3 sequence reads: CASSPGQGNPFTLPLHF. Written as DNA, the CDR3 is TGTGCCAGTAGCCCGGGACAGGGAAACCCGTTTACCCTACCCCTCCACTTT.

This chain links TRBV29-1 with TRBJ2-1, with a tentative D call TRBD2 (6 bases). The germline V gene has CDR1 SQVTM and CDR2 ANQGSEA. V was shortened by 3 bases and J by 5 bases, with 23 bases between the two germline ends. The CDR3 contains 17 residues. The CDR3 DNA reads TGCAGCGTTGATCGACGGGCGGGACTCAAGACAAACAATGAGCAGTTCTTC. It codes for CSVDRRAGLKTNNEQFF.

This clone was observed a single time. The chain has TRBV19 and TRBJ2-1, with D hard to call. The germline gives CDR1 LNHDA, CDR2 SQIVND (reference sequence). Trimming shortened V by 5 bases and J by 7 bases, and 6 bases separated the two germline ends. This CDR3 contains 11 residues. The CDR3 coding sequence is TGTGCCAGTAGTTGGTGGAATGAGCAGTTCTTC. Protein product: CASSWWNEQFF.

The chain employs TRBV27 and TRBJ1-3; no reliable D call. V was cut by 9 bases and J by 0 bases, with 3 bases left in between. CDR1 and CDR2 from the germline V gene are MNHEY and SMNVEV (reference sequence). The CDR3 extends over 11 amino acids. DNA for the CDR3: TGTGCCAGTCACTCTGGAAACACCATATATTTT. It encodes CASHSGNTIYF.

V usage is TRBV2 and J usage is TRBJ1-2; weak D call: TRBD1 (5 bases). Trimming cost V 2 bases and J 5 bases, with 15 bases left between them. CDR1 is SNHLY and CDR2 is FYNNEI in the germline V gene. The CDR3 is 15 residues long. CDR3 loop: CASSESNRIKYGYTF. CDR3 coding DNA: TGTGCCAGCAGTGAATCCAACAGGATTAAATATGGCTACACCTTC. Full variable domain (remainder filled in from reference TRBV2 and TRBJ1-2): EPEVTQTPSHQVTQMGQEVILRCVPISNHLYFYWYRQILGQKVEFLVSFYNNEISEKSEIFDDQFSVERPDGSNFTLKIRSTKLEDSAMYFCASSESNRIKYGYTFGSGTRLTVV.

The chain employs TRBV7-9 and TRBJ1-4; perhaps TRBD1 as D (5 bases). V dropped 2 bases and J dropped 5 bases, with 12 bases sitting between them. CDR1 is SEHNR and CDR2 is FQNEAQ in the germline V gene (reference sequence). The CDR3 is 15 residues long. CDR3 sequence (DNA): TGTGCCAGCAGCTTACAAGACGGGGGGAATGAAAAACTGTTTTTT. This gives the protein CASSLQDGGNEKLFF.